This T cell receptor (beta chain) was recovered during a study of T cell responses to AZD1222 COVID-19 vaccine. Overall study results and limits: Seropositive at baseline were only a handful of AZD1222 recipients. Repertoire collection took place solely once the T cell response had peaked.

With respect to this clone: Its antigen remains unknown.

Trimming removed 2 bases from V and 2 bases from J, with 9 bases in between. CDR1 and CDR2 from the germline V gene are LNHDA and SQIVND (reference sequence). The CDR3 runs to 14 residues. Here immunoSEQ multiplex PCR was the method, and the copy in TCRdb shows in-frame clones only, minus some. The sample records 120,000 or so clones, 80% to 95% being singletons. The TCR originated in an adult in good health. V is TRBV19 and J is TRBJ1-2; D is unresolved. The source material was peripheral blood, sampled on day 0 of AZD1222 vaccination. The CDR3 DNA reads TGTGCCAGTAGTATATGGACGGGGAACTATGGCTACACCTTC. This gives the protein CASSIWTGNYGYTF. Together with reference TRBV19 and TRBJ1-2, the CDR3 gives the full variable domain: DGGITQSPKYLFRKEGQNVTLSCEQNLNHDAMYWYRQDPGQGLRLIYYSQIVNDFQKGDIAEGYSVSREKKESFPLTVTSAQKNPTAFYLCASSIWTGNYGYTFGSGTRLTVV.